Reported below is one T cell receptor beta chain. The specificity of this receptor is unknown. Base-call qualities are not available, and no considerably larger clone is one nucleotide away. These data originate in a study of blood T cell repertoires in COVID-19 (dated by TCRdb to about 2020). The study in broad terms: Collaborator samples came from the United States, Italy and Spain and covered acute and convalescent phases of COVID-19. The dataset comprised deeply sampled blood TCRbeta repertoires from subjects exposed to, actively infected with, or recovered from COVID-19. The prospective study material was composed of cDNA or gDNA derived from T cells, B-cell-depleted T cells, or PBMCs. Where HLA class I and class II types were available, the types were taken from metadata supplied by the sample provider, not from assay-based typing. The samples were drawn from two sources: the first 160 participants of the ongoing ImmuneRACE study, and fewer than 1,500 subjects contributed by 6 global collaborators. A freely available public database, intended as a resource for researchers studying the immune response to SARS-CoV-2, is where the repertoires were released. The sample metadata nearly always contained a de-identified subject ID, COVID-19 status, age in years and sex.

Overall study results and their limits: The quantity of clinical and demographic metadata differed by source and by participant and was supplied without curation.

The germline V gene (reference sequence) yields WNHNN for CDR1 and SYGVQD for CDR2. The CDR3 spans 12 residues, from the cysteine through the phenylalanine. This entry keeps only the CDR3 DNA: 36 bases, framed from base 1. V is shortened by 0 bases, J by 10 bases, and the region joining them spans 7 bases. TCRbeta CDR3 regions were amplified from genomic DNA using the immunoSEQ Assay, a bias-controlled multiplex PCR. Concerning the study's data processing: The number of nucleated cells in each sample was estimated by amplification of reference gene primers within the assay. To quantify the absolute abundance of each unique TCRbeta CDR3 rearrangement, sequence reads were collapsed and filtered. For each sample, productive Simpson clonality was calculated as the square root of Simpson's diversity index over productive rearrangements. TCRdb stores this immuneACCESS table with in-frame sequences only. Part of the clones is absent; in the studies checked, under half of the shortfall reflects unresolved V genes, and no reason is known for the rest. D and trimming were read from the DNA, whereas the V and J calls and clone size are those reported in that table. The sample yields roughly 250,000 clones; about 88% were counted once. The ten largest clones represent less than 3% of the sample.

Participants in the prospective study were enrolled through a virtual design, were aged roughly 18 to 95 years, and lived in 24 United States geographic areas. In the prospective study, cohorts were assigned on the basis of participant-reported clinical history obtained from a screening survey and a study questionnaire. For ImmuneRACE Cohort 3, a participant was defined as recovered based on two consecutive negative NP/OP PCR tests, clearance by a healthcare professional, or resolution of symptoms. Each participant in the prospective study had whole blood, serum and a nasopharyngeal or oropharyngeal swab collected by mobile phlebotomists. Participants in the prospective study had the option to provide additional blood draws and questionnaires over an approximately 2-month period. Prospective study blood samples were shipped either frozen or at room temperature before DNA extraction.

The sequence is built from TRBV10-1 and TRBJ2-1; the D gene is perhaps TRBD2, on 5 matching bases. Material: PBMCs or T cells enriched from blood (not recorded which). The clonotype was recovered from a woman in her fifties or sixties who had recovered from COVID-19. The base sequence is TGCGCCAGCAGTGAGTCGGGAGCGGAGCAGTTCTTC. Translated, it gives CASSESGAEQFF.